Here is one TCR beta chain with its context. What it binds is unknown. This record comes from a study of T cell repertoires in cytomegalovirus infection. In the study overall: Public TCR beta signature analysis indicated the presence of both CMV infection and matching HLA type. Whole-study results and caveats: Cumulative public TCR beta family frequency identified CMV carriers with the relevant HLA. There were HLA-C-restricted CMV-specific TCR beta clonotypes dominating the ex vivo response.

Deletions cut 3 bases from V and 7 bases from J, with 13 bases between. The CDR3 consists of 14 residues. From the reads, TCRdb called clonotypes with MiXCR, one entry per CDR3 protein. The repertoire holds 450,000 to 650,000 distinct CDR3 sequences, with 26% as singletons. Input material: PBMCs. The source is a human donor in good health (CMV status not recorded). Some clones in this sample may be carry-over from other donors' samples. This rearrangement joins TRBV12-3 or TRBV12-4 to TRBJ1-5; no clear D. The CDR3 loop reads CASSFGPTHQPQHF. The CDR3 nucleotides are TGTGCCAGCAGTTTTGGCCCCACCCACCAGCCCCAGCATTTT.